This TCR beta chain comes out of a study of T cell responses to AZD1222 COVID-19 vaccine. Study-wide context: The analysis combined second doses at about 4 or about 12 weeks. Study observations and caveats: Targeting of unmutated variant regions was reportedly seen in nearly half of spike-specific TCRs. The study identified only a handful of AZD1222 recipients as seropositive at baseline.

Profiled with immunoSEQ multiplex PCR; TCRdb holds only in-frame clones, not every one. The table records about 100,000 clones, roughly nine tenths of them present only once. The CDR3 spans 17 residues. J was trimmed by 0 bases and V by 4 bases; bases with no gene match: 12. Germline-derived CDR1 and CDR2 are SGHRS and YFSETQ. In the case of this clone: What it binds is not known.

The origin of this receptor is an adult in good health. The V gene is TRBV5-1, the J gene TRBJ1-2; 7 nucleotides match TRBD1. The sample was peripheral blood, taken on day 0 of AZD1222 vaccination. This chain's CDR3 is CASSRSGTVDTNYGYTF. DNA of the CDR3: TGCGCCAGCAGCAGATCCGGGACAGTAGATACTAACTATGGCTACACCTTC.